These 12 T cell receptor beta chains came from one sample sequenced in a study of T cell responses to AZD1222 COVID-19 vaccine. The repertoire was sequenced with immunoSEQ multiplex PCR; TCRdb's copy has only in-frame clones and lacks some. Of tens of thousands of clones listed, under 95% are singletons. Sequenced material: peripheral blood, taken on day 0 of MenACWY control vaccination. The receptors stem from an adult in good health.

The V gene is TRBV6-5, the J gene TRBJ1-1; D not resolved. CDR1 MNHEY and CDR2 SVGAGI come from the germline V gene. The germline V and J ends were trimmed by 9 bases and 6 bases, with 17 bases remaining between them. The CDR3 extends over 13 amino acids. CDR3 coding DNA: TGTGCCAGATTACAGAAAGGGTTCGCTGAAGCTTTCTTT. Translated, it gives CARLQKGFAEAFF.

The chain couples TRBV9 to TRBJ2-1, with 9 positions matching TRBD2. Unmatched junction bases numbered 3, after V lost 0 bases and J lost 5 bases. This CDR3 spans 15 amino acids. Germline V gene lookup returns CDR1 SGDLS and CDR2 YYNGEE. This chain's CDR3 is CASSVVGGRDNEQFF. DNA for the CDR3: TGTGCCAGCAGCGTAGTTGGCGGGAGGGACAATGAGCAGTTCTTC.

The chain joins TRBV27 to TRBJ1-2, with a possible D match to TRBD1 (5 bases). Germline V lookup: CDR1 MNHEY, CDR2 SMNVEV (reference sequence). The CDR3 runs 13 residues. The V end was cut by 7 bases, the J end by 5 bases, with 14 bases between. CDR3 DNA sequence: TGTGCCAGCACCCCTCAGGGAATTTATGGCTACACCTTC. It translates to CASTPQGIYGYTF.

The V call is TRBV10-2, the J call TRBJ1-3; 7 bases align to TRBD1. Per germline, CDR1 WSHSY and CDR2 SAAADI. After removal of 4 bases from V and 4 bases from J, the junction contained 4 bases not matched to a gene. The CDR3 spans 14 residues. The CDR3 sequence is CASSGEDRGNTIYF. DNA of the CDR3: TGCGCCAGCAGTGGTGAGGACAGGGGAAACACCATATATTTT.

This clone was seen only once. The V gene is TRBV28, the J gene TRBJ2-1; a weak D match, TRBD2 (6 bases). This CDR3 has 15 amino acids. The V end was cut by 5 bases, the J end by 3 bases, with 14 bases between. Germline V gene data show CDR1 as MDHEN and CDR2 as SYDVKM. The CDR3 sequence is CASSVQRAIYNEQFF. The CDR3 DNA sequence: TGTGCCAGCAGTGTCCAGCGGGCAATCTACAATGAGCAGTTCTTC.

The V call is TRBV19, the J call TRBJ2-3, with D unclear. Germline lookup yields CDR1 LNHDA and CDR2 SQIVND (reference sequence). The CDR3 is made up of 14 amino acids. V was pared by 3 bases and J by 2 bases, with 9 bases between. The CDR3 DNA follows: TGTGCCAGTAGTATGCGAACGGACACAGATACGCAGTATTTT. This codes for CASSMRTDTDTQYF.

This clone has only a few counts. CDR3 coding DNA: TGTGCCGGGAGGGGGTCAGGACAGGAGACCTCTGGAAACACCATATATTTT. This translates into CAGRGSGQETSGNTIYF. The V call is TRBV7-9, the J call TRBJ1-3; 7 bases map to TRBD1. Trimming at V came to 11 bases and at J to 0 bases, leaving 16 bases not matched to a gene. Germline V gene data show CDR1 as SEHNR and CDR2 as FQNEAQ (reference sequence). CDR3 length: 17 amino acids.

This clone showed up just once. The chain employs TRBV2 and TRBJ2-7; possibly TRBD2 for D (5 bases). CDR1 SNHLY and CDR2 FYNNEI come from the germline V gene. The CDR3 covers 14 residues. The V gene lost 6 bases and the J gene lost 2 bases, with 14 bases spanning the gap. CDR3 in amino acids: CASRLPLGTYEQYF. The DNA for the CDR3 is TGTGCCAGCAGACTCCCCCTCGGGACCTACGAGCAGTACTTC.

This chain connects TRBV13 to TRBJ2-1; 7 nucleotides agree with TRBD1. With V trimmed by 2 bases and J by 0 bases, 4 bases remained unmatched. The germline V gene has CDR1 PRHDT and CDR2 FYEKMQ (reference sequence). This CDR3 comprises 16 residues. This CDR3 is CASSLIGGSSYNEQFF. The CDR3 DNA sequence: TGTGCCAGCAGCTTAATAGGGGGCAGCTCCTACAATGAGCAGTTCTTC.

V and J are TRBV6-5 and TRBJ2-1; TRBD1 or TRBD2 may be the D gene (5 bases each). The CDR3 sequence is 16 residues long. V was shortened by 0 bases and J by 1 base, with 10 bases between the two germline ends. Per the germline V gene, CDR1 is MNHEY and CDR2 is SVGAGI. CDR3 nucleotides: TGTGCCAGCAGTTACTCCCTAGGGGAGTCCTACAATGAGCAGTTCTTC. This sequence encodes CASSYSLGESYNEQFF.

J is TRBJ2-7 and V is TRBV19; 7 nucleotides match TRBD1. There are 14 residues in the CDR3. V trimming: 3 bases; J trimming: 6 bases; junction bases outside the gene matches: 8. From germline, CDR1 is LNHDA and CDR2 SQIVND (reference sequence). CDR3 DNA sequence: TGTGCCAGTAGTATTACAGGGGAAAGAGGCGAGCAGTACTTC. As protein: CASSITGERGEQYF.

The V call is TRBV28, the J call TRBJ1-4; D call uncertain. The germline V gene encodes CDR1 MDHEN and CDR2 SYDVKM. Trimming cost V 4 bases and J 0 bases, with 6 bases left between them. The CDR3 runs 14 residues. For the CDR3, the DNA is TGTGCCAGCAGTTACGGGGCAACTAATGAAAAACTGTTTTTT. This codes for CASSYGATNEKLFF.